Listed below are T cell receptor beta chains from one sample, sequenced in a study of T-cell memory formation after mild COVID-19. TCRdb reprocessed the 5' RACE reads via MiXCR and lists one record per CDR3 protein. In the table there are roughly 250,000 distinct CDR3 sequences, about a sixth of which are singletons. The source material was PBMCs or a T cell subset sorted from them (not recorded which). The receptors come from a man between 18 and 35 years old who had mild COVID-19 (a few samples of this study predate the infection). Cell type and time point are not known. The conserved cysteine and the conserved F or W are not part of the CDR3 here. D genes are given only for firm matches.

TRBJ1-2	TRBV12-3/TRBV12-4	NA	ASSFVRYGYT
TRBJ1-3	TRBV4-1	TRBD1	ASSPTGTGGNTIY
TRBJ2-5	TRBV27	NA	ASSGGKWVQETQY
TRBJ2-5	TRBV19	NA	ASSVRGGGQETQY
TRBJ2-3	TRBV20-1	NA	SASWVDTQY
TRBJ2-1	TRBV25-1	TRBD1	ASSTGVLHNEQF
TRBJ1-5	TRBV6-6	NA	ASSYGQHSNQPQH
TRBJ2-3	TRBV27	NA	ASSLYGSDTQY
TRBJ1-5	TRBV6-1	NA	ASSEVGGRTQH
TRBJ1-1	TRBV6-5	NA	ASSSRMNTEAF
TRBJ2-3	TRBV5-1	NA	ASSSLESADTQY
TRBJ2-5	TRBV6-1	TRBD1	ASSEGDRETQY
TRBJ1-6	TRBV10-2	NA	ASSEPPYNSPLH
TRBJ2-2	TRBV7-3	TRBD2	ASSVAGGRPGELF
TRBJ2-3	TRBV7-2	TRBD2	ASRTSVLSDTQY
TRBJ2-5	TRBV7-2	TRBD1	ASSSQTGFQETQY
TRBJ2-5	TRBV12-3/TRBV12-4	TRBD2	ASSRSGDAETQY
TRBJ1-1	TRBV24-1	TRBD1	ATSDSPDRGGTEAF
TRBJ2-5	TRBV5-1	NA	ASSLDAQKTQY
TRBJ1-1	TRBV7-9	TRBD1	ASSALTGAGTEAF
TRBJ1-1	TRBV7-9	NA	ASSLALSTEAF
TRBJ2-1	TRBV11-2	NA	ASSPAGHEQF
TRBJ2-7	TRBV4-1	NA	ASSQIVGYEQY
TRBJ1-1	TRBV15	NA	ATSSIILGAF
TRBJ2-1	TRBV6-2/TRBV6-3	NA	ASSYSKRYNEQF
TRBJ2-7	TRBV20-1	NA	SATAAPGQDGRSYEQY
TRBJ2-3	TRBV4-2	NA	ASSRNADTQY
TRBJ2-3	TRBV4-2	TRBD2	ASSPGLAGGPDTQY
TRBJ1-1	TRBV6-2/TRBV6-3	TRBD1	ASGTGENTEAF
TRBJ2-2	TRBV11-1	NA	ASSLVGGGINTGELF
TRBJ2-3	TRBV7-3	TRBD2	ASSLRGGGLAGDTQY
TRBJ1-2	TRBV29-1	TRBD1	SVNQGANGYT
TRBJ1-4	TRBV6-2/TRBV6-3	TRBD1	ASSGQGETNEKLF
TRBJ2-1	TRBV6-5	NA	ASSLAGWAVYNEQF
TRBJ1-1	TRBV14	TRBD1	ASSQAGPGQGAWGNTEAF
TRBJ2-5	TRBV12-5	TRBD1	ASGARTGIETQY
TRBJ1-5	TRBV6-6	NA	ASSLQGVWQPQH
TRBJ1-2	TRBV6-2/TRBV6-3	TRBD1	ASSYFSTGTGIGGYT
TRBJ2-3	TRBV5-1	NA	ASSRTVPSTDTQY
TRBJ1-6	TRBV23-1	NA	ASIGQPNSPLH
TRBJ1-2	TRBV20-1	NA	SAYVGANYGYT
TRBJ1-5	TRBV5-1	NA	ASSPDGGLRQPQH
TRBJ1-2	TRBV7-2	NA	ASSHDRFRSGEGGYT
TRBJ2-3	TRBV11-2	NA	ASRFGAAGTDTQY
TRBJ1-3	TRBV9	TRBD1	ASSVGTGQNTIY
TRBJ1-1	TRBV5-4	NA	ASSLGGLNTEAF
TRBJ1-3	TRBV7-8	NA	ASSTRVSGNTIY
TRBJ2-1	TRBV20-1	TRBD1	SARDRVGDRGLF
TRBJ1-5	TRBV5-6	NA	ASSSPSEPQH
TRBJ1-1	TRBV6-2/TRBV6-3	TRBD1	ASSPGTAPDTEAF
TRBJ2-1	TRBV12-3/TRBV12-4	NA	ASSLRGSSNEQF
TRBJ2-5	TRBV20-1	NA	SARVSAIGTQY
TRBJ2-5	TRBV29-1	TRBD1	SVLDRVKTQY
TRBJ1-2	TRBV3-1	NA	ASSQGGEGYT
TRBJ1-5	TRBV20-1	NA	SAKGSDQPQH
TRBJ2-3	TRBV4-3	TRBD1	ASSQEGTGITDKQY
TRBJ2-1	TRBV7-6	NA	ASSLALSRRGNSYNEQF
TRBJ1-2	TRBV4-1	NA	ASSQVGSGSYT
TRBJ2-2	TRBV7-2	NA	ASRRGAGSTGELF